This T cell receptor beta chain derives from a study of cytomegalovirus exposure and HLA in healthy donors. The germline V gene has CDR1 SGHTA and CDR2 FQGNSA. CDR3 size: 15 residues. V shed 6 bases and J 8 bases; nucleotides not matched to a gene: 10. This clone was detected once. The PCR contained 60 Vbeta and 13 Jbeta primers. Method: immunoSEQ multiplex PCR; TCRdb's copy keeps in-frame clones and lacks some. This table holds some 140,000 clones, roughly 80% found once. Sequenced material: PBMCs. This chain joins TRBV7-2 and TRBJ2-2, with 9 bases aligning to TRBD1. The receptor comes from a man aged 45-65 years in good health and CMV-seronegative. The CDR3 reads CASRPGTGTTGELFF. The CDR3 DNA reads TGTGCCAGCAGACCCGGGACAGGGACCACAGGGGAGCTGTTTTTT.